The 17 T cell receptor beta chains below all came from one sample that was sequenced in a study of cytomegalovirus exposure and HLA in healthy donors. It was with 60 Vbeta and 13 Jbeta primers that the PCR ran. The data were produced by immunoSEQ multiplex PCR, yet TCRdb's version contains in-frame clones alone and is incomplete. This sample has 150,000 to 200,000 clones, with just over 75% found just once. Sample: PBMCs. These TCRs come from a woman in her 30s in good health and CMV-seropositive.

In this sample, this clone turned up a few times. The rearrangement joins TRBV27 to TRBJ2-3; 11 bases align to TRBD2. CDR3 size: 18 residues. The V gene end was trimmed by 4 bases and the J gene end by 0 bases; junction bases not matched to a gene: 9. Per the germline V gene, CDR1 is MNHEY and CDR2 is SMNVEV (reference sequence). The CDR3 nucleotides read TGTGCCAGCAGTTCCCCATTTCTAGCGGGAGGTAGCACAGATACGCAGTATTTT. Residues: CASSSPFLAGGSTDTQYF.

The V and J genes are TRBV7-9 and TRBJ2-7; a possible D gene is TRBD2 (5 bases). This CDR3 has 16 residues. Trimming took 1 base from V and 3 from J, leaving 16 bases between them. Germline V gives CDR1 SEHNR, CDR2 FQNEAQ (reference sequence). CDR3 sequence: CASSLGSGSPLYEQYF. The CDR3 DNA sequence: TGTGCCAGCAGCTTAGGATCGGGGAGCCCCCTCTACGAGCAGTACTTC.

The genes are TRBV13 and TRBJ1-2; D gene ambiguous. V dropped 5 bases and J dropped 8 bases, with 15 bases sitting between them. This CDR3 is 13 amino acids long. Looked up from germline, CDR1 is PRHDT and CDR2 is FYEKMQ (reference sequence). The CDR3 DNA sequence: TGTGCCAGCAGCCCAGATCGGGATTTGGGCTACACCTTC. It is translated as CASSPDRDLGYTF.

This clone was observed once. The rearrangement links TRBV6-5 to TRBJ2-7; 8 positions agree with TRBD2. The CDR3 totals 13 residues. CDR1 and CDR2 (germline): MNHEY, SVGAGI. V lost 6 bases and J lost 2; bases outside the gene matches: 3. This CDR3 is CASSQRETYEQYF. CDR3 sequence (DNA): TGTGCCAGCAGCCAGCGGGAGACCTACGAGCAGTACTTC.

This clone came up a few times. The chain uses TRBV5-1 and TRBJ2-3; tentatively, D is TRBD1 (5 bases). Per germline, CDR1 SGHRS and CDR2 YFSETQ. The ends were cut back, 0 bases at V and 2 bases at J, with 16 bases in the middle. CDR3 length equals 17 residues. CDR3 amino acids: CASSLGLGTGYTDTQYF. The CDR3 DNA follows: TGCGCCAGCAGCTTGGGGTTGGGCACAGGTTACACAGATACGCAGTATTTT. The full variable domain, its missing parts supplied by reference TRBV5-1 and TRBJ2-3, is KAGVTQTPRYLIKTRGQQVTLSCSPISGHRSVSWYQQTPGQGLQFLFEYFSETQRNKGNFPGRFSGRQFSNSRSEMNVSTLELGDSALYLCASSLGLGTGYTDTQYFGPGTRLTVL.

This rearrangement joins TRBV6-1 to TRBJ2-3; 9 positions agree with TRBD2. This CDR3 region has 16 residues. The V segment lost 2 bases and the J segment 3 bases; nucleotides outside the gene matches: 6. The germline gives CDR1 MNHNS, CDR2 SASEGT. The CDR3 sequence: CASSETVAGATDTQYF. The CDR3 nucleotides are TGTGCCAGCAGTGAAACGGTAGCGGGAGCGACAGATACGCAGTATTTT.

The gene calls are TRBV5-1 and TRBJ2-7, with 7 nucleotides matching TRBD2. The germline CDR1 and CDR2 sequences are SGHRS and YFSETQ. With 0 bases clipped from V and 3 bases from J, the junction kept 3 bases outside the gene matches. This CDR3 region has 14 residues. This CDR3 is CASSLERGHYEQYF. Written as DNA, the CDR3 is TGCGCCAGCAGCTTGGAGCGGGGCCACTACGAGCAGTACTTC.

The sample holds a few counts of this clone. The chain employs TRBV7-9 and TRBJ1-1, with 9 nucleotides matching TRBD1. Germline loops: CDR1 SEHNR, CDR2 FQNEAQ (reference sequence). CDR3 length: 15 residues. After removal of 4 bases from V and 0 bases from J, the junction contained 3 bases not matched to a gene. The CDR3 DNA follows: TGTGCCAGCAGCTCCTGGACAGGGGTGAACACTGAAGCTTTCTTT. Its protein is CASSSWTGVNTEAFF.

The rearrangement joins TRBV2 to TRBJ1-1; D is undetermined. Germline CDR1 reads SNHLY; CDR2 reads FYNNEI. V was clipped by 4 bases and J by 4 bases, with 13 bases between them. CDR3 length equals 14 residues. This CDR3 reads CASSGYGGSTEAFF. The DNA of the CDR3 is TGTGCCAGCAGTGGGTACGGAGGGAGCACTGAAGCTTTCTTT.

The chain carries TRBV7-9 and TRBJ1-5, with D unresolved. With 1 base removed from V and 2 bases from J, the gap between germline ends came to 6 bases. The CDR3 sequence is 14 residues long. The germline V gene has CDR1 SEHNR and CDR2 FQNEAQ (reference sequence). CDR3 in amino acids: CASSLGGGNQPQHF. CDR3 nucleotides: TGTGCCAGCAGCTTAGGCGGTGGCAATCAGCCCCAGCATTTT.

The chain recombines TRBV5-1 with TRBJ2-5; possibly TRBD1 for D (6 bases). This CDR3 contains 13 residues. V was clipped by 0 bases and J by 3 bases, with 6 bases between them. Germline V gives CDR1 SGHRS, CDR2 YFSETQ. This CDR3 reads CASSLGQEETQYF. In DNA, the CDR3 is TGCGCCAGCAGCTTGGGACAGGAAGAGACCCAGTACTTC.

The J gene is TRBJ2-7, the V gene TRBV18; tentatively, D is TRBD1 (6 bases). Germline V gene data show CDR1 as KGHSH and CDR2 as LQKENI. Deletions cut 5 bases from V and 7 bases from J, with 12 bases between. The CDR3 is 12 amino acids. Here the CDR3 reads CASSDRQREQYF. In DNA form, the CDR3 reads TGTGCCAGCTCAGACAGGCAGAGAGAGCAGTACTTC.

The chain couples TRBV5-4 to TRBJ2-7; TRBD2 is a possible D gene (5 bases). The V gene's germline CDR1 is SGHNT and CDR2 YYREEE (reference sequence). This CDR3 region has 15 residues. The germline V and J ends were trimmed by 1 base and 2 bases, with 13 bases remaining between them. This chain's CDR3 is CASSLPGLGTYEQYF. In DNA, the CDR3 is TGTGCCAGCAGCTTGCCGGGATTGGGGACCTACGAGCAGTACTTC.

The chain is built from TRBV5-1 and TRBJ2-7; tentatively, D is TRBD1 (6 bases). The V gene's germline CDR1 is SGHRS and CDR2 YFSETQ. The CDR3 is 12 amino acids. Trimming cost V 4 bases and J 9 bases, with 14 bases left between them. The CDR3 nucleotides read TGCGCCAGCAGCCTCTCCGGCAGGGGGCAGTACTTC. Its protein product is CASSLSGRGQYF.

The chain has TRBV5-1 and TRBJ2-5; TRBD2 matches 13 bases. The CDR3 consists of 17 residues. CDR1 and CDR2 from the germline V gene are SGHRS and YFSETQ. The V gene end was trimmed by 2 bases and the J gene end by 2 bases; junction bases not matched to a gene: 6. The CDR3 DNA is TGCGCCAGCAGCTTACAACCGGGACTAGCGGGACAAGAGACCCAGTACTTC. Its protein is CASSLQPGLAGQETQYF.

This clone turned up a few times. The chain links TRBV25-1 to TRBJ1-1; no firm D call. Germline V gene sequence: CDR1 MGHDK, CDR2 SYGVNS. Trimming shortened V by 8 bases and J by 10 bases, and 14 bases separated the two germline ends. The CDR3 contains 11 residues. The CDR3, as DNA: TGTGCCAGCCTAAACCGGGGTGCAGCTTTCTTT. It codes for CASLNRGAAFF.

The J gene is TRBJ2-2, the V gene TRBV6-1; D may be TRBD1 (6 bases). The germline V gene has CDR1 MNHNS and CDR2 SASEGT. CDR3 length equals 14 residues. V lost 6 bases and J 1 base, leaving 9 bases between the germline ends. As DNA, the CDR3 is TGTGCCAGCAGGGGGGCCGGGAACACCGGGGAGCTGTTTTTT. Translation gives CASRGAGNTGELFF.